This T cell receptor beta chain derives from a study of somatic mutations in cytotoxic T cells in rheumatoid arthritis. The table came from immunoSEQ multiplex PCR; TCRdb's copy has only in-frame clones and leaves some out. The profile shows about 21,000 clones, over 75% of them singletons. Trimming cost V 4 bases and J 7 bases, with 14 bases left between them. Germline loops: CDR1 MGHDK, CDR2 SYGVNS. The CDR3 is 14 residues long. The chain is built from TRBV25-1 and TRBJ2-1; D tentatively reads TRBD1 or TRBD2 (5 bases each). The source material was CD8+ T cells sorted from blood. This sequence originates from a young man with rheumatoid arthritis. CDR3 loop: CASSGDATQNEQFF. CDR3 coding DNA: TGTGCCAGCAGTGGGGACGCTACCCAGAATGAGCAGTTCTTC. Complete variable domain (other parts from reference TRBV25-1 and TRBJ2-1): EADIYQTPRYLVIGTGKKITLECSQTMGHDKMYWYQQDPGMELHLIHYSYGVNSTEKGDLSSESTVSRIRTEHFPLTLESARPSHTSQYLCASSGDATQNEQFFGPGTRLTVL.